The 24 T cell receptor beta chains below come from one sample, sequenced in a study of T cell changes during pregnancy in multiple sclerosis. Repertoires were generated with immunoSEQ multiplex PCR, while TCRdb's copy carries only in-frame clones and drops some. The repertoire holds 60,000 to 70,000 clones, 90% to 95% seen once, with 1% to 1.5% in the top ten. Sequenced material: peripheral blood, taken after pregnancy. These receptors all come from a female donor in good health, enrolled as a control in a pregnancy study.

The genes are TRBV19 and TRBJ1-3; D not certain. V lost 2 bases, J lost 0 bases, and 8 bases lay in between. The V gene's germline CDR1 is LNHDA and CDR2 SQIVND (reference sequence). There are 15 residues in the CDR3. CDR3 region: CASSIQQLSGNTIYF. DNA of the CDR3: TGTGCCAGTAGTATACAACAGCTCTCTGGAAACACCATATATTTT.

The gene calls are TRBV9 and TRBJ2-7, with 7 bases identical to TRBD1. Per the germline V gene, CDR1 is SGDLS and CDR2 is YYNGEE. With V trimmed by 4 bases and J by 1 base, 8 bases remained unmatched. This CDR3 comprises 15 residues. The CDR3 DNA sequence: TGTGCCAGCAGCCTCGGGACAGACCATTCCTACGAGCAGTACTTC. Amino acid sequence: CASSLGTDHSYEQYF.

The chain joins TRBV19 to TRBJ1-5; the match to TRBD1 covers 7 bases. CDR3 size: 14 residues. The ends lost 9 bases at V and 0 bases at J; junction bases unmatched: 5. Germline V lookup: CDR1 LNHDA, CDR2 SQIVND (reference sequence). CDR3 DNA sequence: TGTGCCAGCGATAGACAGGGTAGCAATCAGCCCCAGCATTTT. Amino acids: CASDRQGSNQPQHF.

This clone has only one observation. A read error may produce the germline difference seen at one junction end. The J gene is TRBJ2-7, the V gene TRBV13; D perhaps matches TRBD1 (6 bases). The CDR3 contains 14 residues. Per germline, CDR1 PRHDT and CDR2 FYEKMQ (reference sequence). CDR3 nucleotides: TGTGCCAGCAGCTTAAGAGGACAGCTCTACGGGCAGTACTTC. It is translated as CASSLRGQLYGQYF. Supplemented by reference TRBV13 and TRBJ2-7, the full variable domain reads AAGVIQSPRHLIKEKRETATLKCYPIPRHDTVYWYQQGPGQDPQFLISFYEKMQSDKGSIPDRFSAQQFSDYHSELNMSSLELGDSALYFCASSLRGQLYGQYFGPGTRLTVT.

The rearrangement uses TRBV6-1 and TRBJ1-1; 7 nucleotides line up with TRBD1. Germline CDR1 reads MNHNS; CDR2 reads SASEGT. This CDR3 has 14 residues. Trimming at V came to 3 bases and at J to 4 bases, leaving 5 bases not matched to a gene. The chain's CDR3 is CASSDNRGLTEAFF. The CDR3 region has the DNA TGTGCCAGCAGTGACAACAGGGGACTCACTGAAGCTTTCTTT.

The chain joins TRBV4-1 to TRBJ1-2; the D gene is possibly TRBD1 (5 bases). CDR1 and CDR2 (germline): MGHRA, YSYEKL. The V gene lost 1 base and the J gene lost 0 bases, with 12 bases spanning the gap. This CDR3 is built from 16 residues. CDR3 DNA: TGCGCCAGCAGCCAAGTCGCAGGGATAGCTAACTATGGCTACACCTTC. It specifies CASSQVAGIANYGYTF.

This clone was detected only once. J is TRBJ2-7 and V is TRBV4-3, with D possibly TRBD2 on 5 matching bases. The CDR3 spans 15 residues. CDR1 and CDR2 (germline): LGHNA, YSLEER. Trimming removed 1 base at V and 2 bases at J, with 12 bases between. The CDR3 DNA is TGCGCCAGCAGCCAAGCTTGGACTGGGGCCTACGAGCAGTACTTC. Translation: CASSQAWTGAYEQYF.

In its sample, this clone was seen once. V and J are TRBV5-5 and TRBJ1-2; 7 bases match TRBD1. Trimming at V came to 7 bases and at J to 10 bases, leaving 13 bases not matched to a gene. This CDR3 spans 13 amino acids. Germline V CDR1 and CDR2: SGHKS, YYEKEE (reference sequence). CDR3 nucleotide sequence: TGTGCCAGCCATTTCACCCTCACAGGGGCCTACACCTTC. Residues: CASHFTLTGAYTF.

The chain joins TRBV9 to TRBJ2-1; TRBD1 matches at 7 bases. V was clipped by 3 bases and J by 4 bases; unmatched bases: 7. Germline-derived CDR1 and CDR2 are SGDLS and YYNGEE. CDR3 size: 15 residues. The CDR3 nucleotides read TGTGCCAGCAGCGGAACAGGGGACCCTTACAATGAGCAGTTCTTC. Its translation is CASSGTGDPYNEQFF.

V usage is TRBV27 and J usage is TRBJ1-4; 8 bases match TRBD1. The CDR3 extends over 16 amino acids. The V and J ends lost 5 bases and 7 bases, in that order; junction bases with no gene match: 12. The germline V gene encodes CDR1 MNHEY and CDR2 SMNVEV (reference sequence). The CDR3 region has the DNA TGTGCCAGCAGTCCCCGACAGGGGTGGTTTGGTGAAAAACTGTTTTTT. Its translation: CASSPRQGWFGEKLFF.

The chain couples TRBV19 to TRBJ2-7; tentative D call: TRBD1 (5 bases). CDR3 length equals 13 residues. Trimming removed 5 bases from V and 0 bases from J, with 8 bases in between. From germline, CDR1 is LNHDA and CDR2 SQIVND (reference sequence). The CDR3 sequence: CASSLQVSYEQYF. Written as DNA, the CDR3 is TGTGCCAGTAGTTTACAGGTCTCCTACGAGCAGTACTTC.

Here the CDR3 reads CASSPYSGTEDGYTF. The CDR3 nucleotides are TGTGCCAGCAGCCCCTATTCCGGGACAGAGGATGGCTACACCTTC. This chain connects TRBV14 to TRBJ1-2; 7 bases fit TRBD1. The germline V gene encodes CDR1 SGHDN and CDR2 FVKESK. The ends lost 4 bases at V and 6 bases at J; junction bases unmatched: 11. The CDR3 length is 15 residues. Looking up the rest from reference TRBV14 and TRBJ1-2 gives the full variable domain: EAGVTQFPSHSVIEKGQTVTLRCDPISGHDNLYWYRRVMGKEIKFLLHFVKESKQDESGMPNNRFLAERTGGTYSTLKVQPAELEDSGVYFCASSPYSGTEDGYTFGSGTRLTVV.

This sequence joins TRBV4-1 and TRBJ1-4; 7 bases map to TRBD1. This CDR3 region has 15 residues. The V segment lost 2 bases and the J segment 11 bases; nucleotides outside the gene matches: 11. CDR1 MGHRA and CDR2 YSYEKL come from the germline V gene. The CDR3 bases are TGCGCCAGCAGCCAAACCGGGACAGAAAAGGGGAAACTGTTTTTT. It translates to CASSQTGTEKGKLFF.

This chain joins TRBV4-2 and TRBJ2-1, with D possibly matching TRBD2 (6 bases). This CDR3 has 15 amino acids. Germline V gene lookup returns CDR1 LGHNA and CDR2 YNFKEQ. Trimming took off 0 bases at V and 9 bases at J, with 15 bases between the two ends. The CDR3 loop reads CASSQEVGGAGEQFF. For the CDR3, the DNA is TGTGCCAGCAGCCAAGAGGTTGGAGGGGCAGGTGAGCAGTTCTTC.

The chain links TRBV4-3 to TRBJ2-7, with D uncertain. Trimming took 0 bases from V and 2 from J, leaving 11 bases between them. From germline, CDR1 is LGHNA and CDR2 YSLEER. This CDR3 has 15 amino acids. CDR3 region: CASSQDLMGTYEQYF. The CDR3 DNA is TGCGCCAGCAGCCAAGATTTGATGGGCACCTACGAGCAGTACTTC.

The gene calls are TRBV6-5 and TRBJ1-3; the match to TRBD1 covers 10 bases. V lost 6 bases to trimming and J lost 4 bases; unmatched junction nucleotides: 3. CDR1 is MNHEY and CDR2 is SVGAGI in the germline V gene. This CDR3 contains 14 residues. DNA of the CDR3: TGTGCCAGCAGAGGACAGGGGGACGGAAACACCATATATTTT. It codes for CASRGQGDGNTIYF.

The chain joins TRBV19 to TRBJ1-1; TRBD1 agrees at 10 bases. The CDR3 totals 17 residues. J gave up 1 base and V 1 base, and 6 bases lay outside the gene matches. Germline V CDR1 and CDR2: LNHDA, SQIVND (reference sequence). As DNA, the CDR3 is TGTGCCAGTAGTATAGGACAGGGGGCGGGGGCGAACACTGAAGCTTTCTTT. Protein product: CASSIGQGAGANTEAFF.

The chain carries TRBV4-2 and TRBJ1-2, with 7 bases that match TRBD1. Germline-derived CDR1 and CDR2 are LGHNA and YNFKEQ. V lost 0 bases and J lost 5; bases outside the gene matches: 6. The CDR3 sequence is 15 residues long. The CDR3 coding sequence is TGTGCCAGCAGCCAAGACCATGGCAGGGGGTATGGCTACACCTTC. As protein: CASSQDHGRGYGYTF.

This clone showed up just once. The chain employs TRBV11-3 and TRBJ2-2; D may be TRBD2 (5 bases). The germline gives CDR1 SGHNT, CDR2 YENEEA. CDR3 size: 15 residues. V shed 1 base and J shed 7 bases, with 13 bases lying between them. CDR3 in amino acids: CASSLVLARVGELFF. The DNA of the CDR3 is TGTGCCAGCAGCTTAGTCCTAGCCCGGGTCGGGGAGCTGTTTTTT. Filled out from reference TRBV11-3 and TRBJ2-2, the complete variable domain reads EAGVVQSPRYKIIEKKQPVAFWCNPISGHNTLYWYLQNLGQGPELLIRYENEEAVDDSQLPKDRFSAERLKGVDSTLKIQPAELGDSAVYLCASSLVLARVGELFFGEGSRLTVL.

This chain joins TRBV5-6 and TRBJ1-1; tentatively, D is TRBD1 (5 bases). The CDR3 covers 14 residues. Germline V CDR1 and CDR2: SGHDT, YYEEEE. Between the trimmed V and J ends, which lost 5 bases and 4 bases, there was a span of 15 bases. CDR3 nucleotide sequence: TGTGCCAGCAGGGCGGGCAGGGAGGCCACTGAAGCTTTCTTT. Translation: CASRAGREATEAFF.

The chain joins TRBV30 to TRBJ1-4; D not certain. CDR3 length: 10 residues. V lost 8 bases and J 8 bases, leaving 9 bases between the germline ends. CDR1 is GTSNPN and CDR2 is SVGIG in the germline V gene (reference sequence). This chain's CDR3 is CAEGREKLFF. DNA of the CDR3: TGTGCCGAAGGCAGGGAAAAACTGTTTTTT.

The chain joins TRBV6-6 to TRBJ1-2, with 7 nucleotides matching TRBD1. V lost 2 bases and J lost 1; bases outside the gene matches: 4. This CDR3 region has 15 residues. Germline loops: CDR1 MNHNY, CDR2 SVGAGI (reference sequence). CDR3 loop: CASSYPGQFNYGYTF. For the CDR3, the DNA is TGTGCCAGCAGTTACCCGGGACAGTTTAACTATGGCTACACCTTC.

The CDR3 region is CATDDTSGWDTQYF. The CDR3 DNA sequence: TGTGCCACCGATGATACATCAGGGTGGGATACGCAGTATTTT. J is TRBJ2-3 and V is TRBV6-6, with TRBD1 as a possible D gene (5 bases). Germline-derived CDR1 and CDR2 are MNHNY and SVGAGI (reference sequence). V lost 10 bases and J lost 6, with 20 bases in between. The CDR3 contains 14 residues.

The V and J genes are TRBV4-1 and TRBJ2-1; TRBD1 agrees at 8 bases. Germline V CDR1 and CDR2: MGHRA, YSYEKL. This CDR3 contains 18 residues. Trimming cost V 1 base and J 6 bases; bases outside gene matches: 14. The CDR3 is CASSQGLRGRGQGNEQFF. CDR3 sequence (DNA): TGCGCCAGCAGCCAAGGCTTACGGGGCAGGGGGCAGGGCAATGAGCAGTTCTTC.